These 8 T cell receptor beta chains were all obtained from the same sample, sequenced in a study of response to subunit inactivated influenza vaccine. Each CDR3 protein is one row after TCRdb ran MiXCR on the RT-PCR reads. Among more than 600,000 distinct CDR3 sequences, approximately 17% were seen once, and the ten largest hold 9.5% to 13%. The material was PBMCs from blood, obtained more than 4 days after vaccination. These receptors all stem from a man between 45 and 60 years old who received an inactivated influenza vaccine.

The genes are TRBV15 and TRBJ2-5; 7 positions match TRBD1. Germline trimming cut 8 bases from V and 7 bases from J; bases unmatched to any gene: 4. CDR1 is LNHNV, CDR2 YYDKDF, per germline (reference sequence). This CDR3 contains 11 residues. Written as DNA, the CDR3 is TGTGCCACCCGAACAGGGGTGACCCAGTACTTC. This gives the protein CATRTGVTQYF.

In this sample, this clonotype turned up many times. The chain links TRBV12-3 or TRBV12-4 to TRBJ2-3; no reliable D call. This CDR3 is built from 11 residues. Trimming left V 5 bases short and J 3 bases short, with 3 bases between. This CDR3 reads CASSATDTQYF. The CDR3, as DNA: TGTGCCAGCAGTGCTACAGATACGCAGTATTTT.

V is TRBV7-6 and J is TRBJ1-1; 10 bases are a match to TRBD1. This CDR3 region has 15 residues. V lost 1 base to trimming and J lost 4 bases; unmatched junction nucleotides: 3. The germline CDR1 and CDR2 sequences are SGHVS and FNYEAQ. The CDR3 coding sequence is TGTGCCAGCAGCTTAGTTGGGACAGGGGCCACTGAAGCTTTCTTT. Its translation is CASSLVGTGATEAFF.

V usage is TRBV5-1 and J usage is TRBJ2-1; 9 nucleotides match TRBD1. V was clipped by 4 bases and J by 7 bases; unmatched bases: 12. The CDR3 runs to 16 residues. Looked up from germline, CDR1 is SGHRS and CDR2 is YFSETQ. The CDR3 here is CASSPPQGAGRNEQFF. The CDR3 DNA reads TGCGCCAGCAGCCCTCCACAGGGGGCAGGTAGAAATGAGCAGTTCTTC. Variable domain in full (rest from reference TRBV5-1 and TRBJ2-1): KAGVTQTPRYLIKTRGQQVTLSCSPISGHRSVSWYQQTPGQGLQFLFEYFSETQRNKGNFPGRFSGRQFSNSRSEMNVSTLELGDSALYLCASSPPQGAGRNEQFFGPGTRLTVL.

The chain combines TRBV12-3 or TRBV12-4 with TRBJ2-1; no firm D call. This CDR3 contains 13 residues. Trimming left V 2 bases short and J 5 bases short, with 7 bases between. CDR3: CASSLSWDNEQFF. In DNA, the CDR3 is TGTGCCAGCAGTTTAAGTTGGGACAATGAGCAGTTCTTC.

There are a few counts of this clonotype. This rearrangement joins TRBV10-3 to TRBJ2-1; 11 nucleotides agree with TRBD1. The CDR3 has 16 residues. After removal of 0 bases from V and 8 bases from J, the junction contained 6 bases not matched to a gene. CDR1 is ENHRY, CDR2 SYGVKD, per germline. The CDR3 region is CAISESKRTGGDEQFF. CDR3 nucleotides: TGTGCCATCAGTGAGTCGAAAAGGACAGGGGGCGATGAGCAGTTCTTC.

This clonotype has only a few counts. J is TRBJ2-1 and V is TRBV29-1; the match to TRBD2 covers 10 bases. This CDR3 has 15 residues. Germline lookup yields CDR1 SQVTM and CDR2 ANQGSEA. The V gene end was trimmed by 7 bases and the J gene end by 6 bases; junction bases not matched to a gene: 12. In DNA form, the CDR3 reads TGCAGCGCACGGAGGGCTAGCGGGAGAACCAATGAGCAGTTCTTC. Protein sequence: CSARRASGRTNEQFF.

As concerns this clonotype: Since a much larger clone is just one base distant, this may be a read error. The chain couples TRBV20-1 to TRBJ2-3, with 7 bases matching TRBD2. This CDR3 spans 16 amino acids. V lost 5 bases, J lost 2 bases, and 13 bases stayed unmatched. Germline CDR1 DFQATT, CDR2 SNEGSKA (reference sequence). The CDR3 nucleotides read TGCAGTGCTGATACACTAGCGAGCTACACCACAGATACGCAGTATTTT. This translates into CSADTLASYTTDTQYF.